This T cell receptor (beta chain) emerged from a study of response to subunit inactivated influenza vaccine. TCRdb re-analysed the RT-PCR reads in MiXCR, keeping a single row per CDR3 protein. The table has about 580,000 distinct CDR3 sequences, 12% to 15% seen once. Of note for this clonotype: Mismatch with germline at one junction end may stem from a read error.

The length of the CDR3 is 14 residues. The germline V gene has CDR1 SGHRS and CDR2 YFSETQ. The material was PBMCs from blood, obtained roughly 13 days after vaccination. The gene calls are TRBV5-1 and TRBJ1-1, with no clear D. This TCR came from a man aged 50-60 years who received an inactivated influenza vaccine. The CDR3 DNA follows: TGCGCCAGCGGCTTGACCGGATTGAACACTGAAGCTTTCTTT. Its protein product is CASGLTGLNTEAFF.